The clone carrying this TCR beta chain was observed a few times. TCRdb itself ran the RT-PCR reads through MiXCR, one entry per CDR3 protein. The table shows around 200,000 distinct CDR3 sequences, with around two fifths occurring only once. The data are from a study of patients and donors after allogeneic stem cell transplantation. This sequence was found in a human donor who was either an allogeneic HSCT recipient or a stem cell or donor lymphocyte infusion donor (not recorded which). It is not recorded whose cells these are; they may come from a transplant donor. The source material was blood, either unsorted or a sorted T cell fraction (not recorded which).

CDR3 DNA: TGTGCCAGCAGCCAAGGACCCACTGAAGCTTTCTTT. As protein: CASSQGPTEAFF. The V and J genes are TRBV3-1 and TRBJ1-1; D call uncertain. Germline loops: CDR1 LGHDT, CDR2 YNNKEL (reference sequence). The CDR3 length is 12 residues. Trimming removed 1 base at V and 4 bases at J, with 4 bases between.